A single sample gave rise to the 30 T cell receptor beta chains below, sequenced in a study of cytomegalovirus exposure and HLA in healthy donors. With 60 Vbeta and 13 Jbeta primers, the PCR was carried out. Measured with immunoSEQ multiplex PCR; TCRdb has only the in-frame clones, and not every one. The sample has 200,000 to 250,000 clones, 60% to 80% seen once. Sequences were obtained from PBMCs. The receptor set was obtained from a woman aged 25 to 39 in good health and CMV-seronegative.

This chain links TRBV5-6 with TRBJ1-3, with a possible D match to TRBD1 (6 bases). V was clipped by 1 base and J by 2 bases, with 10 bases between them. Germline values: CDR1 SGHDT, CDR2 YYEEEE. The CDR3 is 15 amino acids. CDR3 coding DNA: TGTGCCAGCAGCTTGACGGGGGGCACTGGAAACACCATATATTTT. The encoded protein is CASSLTGGTGNTIYF.

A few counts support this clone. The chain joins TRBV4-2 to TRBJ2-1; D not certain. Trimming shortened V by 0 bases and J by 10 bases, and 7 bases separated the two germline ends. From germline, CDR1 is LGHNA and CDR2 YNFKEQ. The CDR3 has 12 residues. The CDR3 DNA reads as TGTGCCAGCAGCCAAGAGGCTAGGGAGCAGTTCTTC. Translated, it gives CASSQEAREQFF.

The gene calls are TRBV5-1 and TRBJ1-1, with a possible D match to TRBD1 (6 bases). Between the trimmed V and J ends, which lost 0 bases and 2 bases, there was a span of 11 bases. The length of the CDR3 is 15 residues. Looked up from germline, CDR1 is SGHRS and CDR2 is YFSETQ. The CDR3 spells CASSLGRDKNTEAFF. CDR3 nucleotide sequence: TGCGCCAGCAGCTTGGGACGGGACAAAAACACTGAAGCTTTCTTT.

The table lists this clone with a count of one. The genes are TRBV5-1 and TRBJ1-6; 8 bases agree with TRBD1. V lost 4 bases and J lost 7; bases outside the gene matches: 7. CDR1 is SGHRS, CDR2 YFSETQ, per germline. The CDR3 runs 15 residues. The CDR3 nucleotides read TGCGCCAGCAGCCAACGACAGGGGCAAAATTCACCCCTCCACTTT. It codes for CASSQRQGQNSPLHF.

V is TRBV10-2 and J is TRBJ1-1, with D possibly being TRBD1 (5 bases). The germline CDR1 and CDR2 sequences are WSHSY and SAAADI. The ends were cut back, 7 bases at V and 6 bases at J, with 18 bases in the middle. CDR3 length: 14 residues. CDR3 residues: CASNRQTDGAEAFF. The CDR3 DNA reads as TGCGCCAGCAATCGACAGACCGACGGCGCTGAAGCTTTCTTT.

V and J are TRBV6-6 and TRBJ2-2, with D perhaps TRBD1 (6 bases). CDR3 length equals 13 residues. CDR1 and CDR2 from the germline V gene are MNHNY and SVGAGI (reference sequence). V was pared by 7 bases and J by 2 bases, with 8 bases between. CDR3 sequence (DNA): TGTGCCAGCAAACAGGGAAACACCGGGGAGCTGTTTTTT. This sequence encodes CASKQGNTGELFF.

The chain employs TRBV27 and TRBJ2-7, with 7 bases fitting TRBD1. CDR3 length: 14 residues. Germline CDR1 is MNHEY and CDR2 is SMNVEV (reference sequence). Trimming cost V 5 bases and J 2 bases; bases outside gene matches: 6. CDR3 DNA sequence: TGTGCCAGCAGTCGACAGGGAAACACCTACGAGCAGTACTTC. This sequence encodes CASSRQGNTYEQYF.

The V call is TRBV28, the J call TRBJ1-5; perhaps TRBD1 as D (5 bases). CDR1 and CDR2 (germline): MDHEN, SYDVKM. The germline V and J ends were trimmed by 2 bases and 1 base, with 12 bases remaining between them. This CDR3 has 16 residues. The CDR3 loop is CASSLIAGYSNQPQHF. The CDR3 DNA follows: TGTGCCAGCAGTTTAATTGCAGGGTACAGCAATCAGCCCCAGCATTTT.

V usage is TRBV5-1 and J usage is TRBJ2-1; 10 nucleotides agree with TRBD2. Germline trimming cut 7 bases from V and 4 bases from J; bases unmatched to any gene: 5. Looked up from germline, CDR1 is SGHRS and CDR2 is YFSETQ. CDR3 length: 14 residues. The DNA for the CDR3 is TGCGCCAGCCTTAGCGGGGGGCCTTACAATGAGCAGTTCTTC. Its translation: CASLSGGPYNEQFF.

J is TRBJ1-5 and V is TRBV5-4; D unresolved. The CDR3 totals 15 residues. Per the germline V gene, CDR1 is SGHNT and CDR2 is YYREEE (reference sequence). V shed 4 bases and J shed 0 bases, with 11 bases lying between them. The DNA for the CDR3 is TGTGCCAGCAGCCGAGGGTCTTCTAGCAATCAGCCCCAGCATTTT. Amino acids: CASSRGSSSNQPQHF.

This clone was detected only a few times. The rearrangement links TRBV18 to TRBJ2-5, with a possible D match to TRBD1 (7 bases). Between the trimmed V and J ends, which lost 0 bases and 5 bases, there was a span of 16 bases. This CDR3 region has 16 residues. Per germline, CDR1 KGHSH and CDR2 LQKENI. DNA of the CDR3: TGTGCCAGCTCACCACCTAACAGGGGCGCGGGGGAGACCCAGTACTTC. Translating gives CASSPPNRGAGETQYF.

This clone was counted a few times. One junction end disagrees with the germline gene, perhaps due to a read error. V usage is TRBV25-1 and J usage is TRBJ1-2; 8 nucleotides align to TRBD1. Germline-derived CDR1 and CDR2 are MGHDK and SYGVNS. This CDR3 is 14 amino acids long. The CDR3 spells CASSSAGTGHGYSF. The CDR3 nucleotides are TGTGCCAGCAGTTCCGCCGGGACAGGCCATGGCTACTCCTTC.

The CDR3 reads CATSSRDSGQPQHF. The CDR3 DNA follows: TGTGCCACCAGCAGCCGGGACAGTGGTCAGCCCCAGCATTTT. The genes are TRBV15 and TRBJ1-5, with 7 positions matching TRBD1. Germline lookup yields CDR1 LNHNV and CDR2 YYDKDF (reference sequence). This CDR3 spans 14 amino acids. V was pared by 3 bases and J by 6 bases, with 5 bases of the junction left unmatched.

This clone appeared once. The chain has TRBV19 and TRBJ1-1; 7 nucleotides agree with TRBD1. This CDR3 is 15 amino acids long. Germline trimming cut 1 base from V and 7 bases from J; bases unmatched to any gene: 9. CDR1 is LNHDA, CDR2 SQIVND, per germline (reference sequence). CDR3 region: CASSIGSGGVSEAFF. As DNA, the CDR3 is TGTGCCAGTAGTATAGGGTCAGGGGGAGTGAGTGAAGCTTTCTTT.

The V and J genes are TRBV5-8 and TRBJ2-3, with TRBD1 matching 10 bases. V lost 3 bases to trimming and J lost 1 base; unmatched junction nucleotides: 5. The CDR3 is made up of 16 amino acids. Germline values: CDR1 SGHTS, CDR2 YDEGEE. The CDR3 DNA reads TGTGCCAGCAGCTGGGTGGGGACAGGGGGCACAGATACGCAGTATTTT. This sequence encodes CASSWVGTGGTDTQYF.

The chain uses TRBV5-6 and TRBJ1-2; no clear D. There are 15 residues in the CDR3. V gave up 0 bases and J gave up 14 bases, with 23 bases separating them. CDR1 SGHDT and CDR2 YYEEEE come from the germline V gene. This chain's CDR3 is CASSLVFVRLRPGTF. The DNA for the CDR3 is TGTGCCAGCAGCTTGGTGTTTGTCAGACTCCGCCCGGGAACCTTC.

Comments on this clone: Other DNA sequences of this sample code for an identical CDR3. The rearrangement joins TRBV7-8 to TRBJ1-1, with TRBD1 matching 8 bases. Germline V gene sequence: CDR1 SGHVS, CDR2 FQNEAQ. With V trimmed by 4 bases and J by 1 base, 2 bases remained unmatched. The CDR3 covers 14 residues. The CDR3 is CASSSGQGNTEAFF. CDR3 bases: TGTGCCAGCAGCTCCGGACAGGGGAACACTGAAGCTTTCTTT.

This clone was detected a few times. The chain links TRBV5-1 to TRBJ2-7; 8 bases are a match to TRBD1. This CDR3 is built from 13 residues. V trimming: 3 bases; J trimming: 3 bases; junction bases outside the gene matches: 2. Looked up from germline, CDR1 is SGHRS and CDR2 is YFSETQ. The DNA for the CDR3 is TGCGCCAGCAGCTGGACAGGGAACTACGAGCAGTACTTC. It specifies CASSWTGNYEQYF.

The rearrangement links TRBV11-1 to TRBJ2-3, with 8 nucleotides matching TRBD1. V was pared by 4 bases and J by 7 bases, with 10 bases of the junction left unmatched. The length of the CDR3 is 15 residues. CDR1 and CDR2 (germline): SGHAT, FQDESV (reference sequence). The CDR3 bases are TGTGCCAGCAGCTCGAACCGACAGGGGATCCATACGCAGTATTTT. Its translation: CASSSNRQGIHTQYF.

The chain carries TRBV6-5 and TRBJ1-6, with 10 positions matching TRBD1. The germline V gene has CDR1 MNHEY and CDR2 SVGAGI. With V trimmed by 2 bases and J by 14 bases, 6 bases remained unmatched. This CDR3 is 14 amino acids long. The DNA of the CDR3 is TGTGCCAGCAGTTACGGACAGGGGGGTGAGGCCCTCCACTTT. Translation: CASSYGQGGEALHF.

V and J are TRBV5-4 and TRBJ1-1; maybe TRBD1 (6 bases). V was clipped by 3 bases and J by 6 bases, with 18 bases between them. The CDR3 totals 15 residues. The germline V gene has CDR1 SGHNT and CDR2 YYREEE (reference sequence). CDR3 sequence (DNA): TGTGCCAGCAGCTCGAAAGTCCAGGGGCGCGCTGAAGCTTTCTTT. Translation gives CASSSKVQGRAEAFF.

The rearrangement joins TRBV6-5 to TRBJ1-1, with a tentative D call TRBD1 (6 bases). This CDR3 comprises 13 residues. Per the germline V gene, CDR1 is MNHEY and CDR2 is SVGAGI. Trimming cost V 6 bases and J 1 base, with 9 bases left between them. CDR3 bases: TGTGCCAGCAGGGAAGGGGGGAACACTGAAGCTTTCTTT. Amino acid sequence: CASREGGNTEAFF.

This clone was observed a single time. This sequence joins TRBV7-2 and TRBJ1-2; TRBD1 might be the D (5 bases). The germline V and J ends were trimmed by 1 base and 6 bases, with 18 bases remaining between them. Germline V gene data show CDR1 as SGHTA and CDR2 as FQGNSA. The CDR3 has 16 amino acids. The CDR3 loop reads CASSLDFGRVGDGYTF. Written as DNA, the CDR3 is TGTGCCAGCAGCTTAGATTTTGGCAGGGTAGGGGATGGCTACACCTTC.

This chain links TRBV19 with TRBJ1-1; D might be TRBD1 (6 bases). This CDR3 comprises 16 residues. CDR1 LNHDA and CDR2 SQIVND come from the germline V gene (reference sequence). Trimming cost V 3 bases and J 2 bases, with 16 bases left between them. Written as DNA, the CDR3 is TGTGCCAGTAGTATCTCGGGGGGCAGAGGTAACACTGAAGCTTTCTTT. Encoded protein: CASSISGGRGNTEAFF.

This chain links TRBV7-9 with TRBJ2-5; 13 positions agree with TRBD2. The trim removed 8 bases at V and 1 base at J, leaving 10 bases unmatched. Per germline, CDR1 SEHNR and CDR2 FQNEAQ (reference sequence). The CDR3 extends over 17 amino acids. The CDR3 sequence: CASSTSGRAFPQETQYF. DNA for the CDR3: TGTGCCAGCTCCACTAGCGGGAGGGCCTTTCCCCAAGAGACCCAGTACTTC. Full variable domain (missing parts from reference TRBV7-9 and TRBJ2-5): DTGVSQNPRHKITKRGQNVTFRCDPISEHNRLYWYRQTLGQGPEFLTYFQNEAQLEKSRLLSDRFSAERPKGSFSTLEIQRTEQGDSAMYLCASSTSGRAFPQETQYFGPGTRLLVL.

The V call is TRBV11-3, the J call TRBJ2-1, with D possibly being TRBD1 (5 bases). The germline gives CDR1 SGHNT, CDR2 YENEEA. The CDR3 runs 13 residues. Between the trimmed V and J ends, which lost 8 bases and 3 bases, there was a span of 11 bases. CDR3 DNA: TGTGCCAGCGGGGCGGCGAACTACAATGAGCAGTTCTTC. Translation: CASGAANYNEQFF.

CDR3 loop: CASRDSAFNEQFF. The CDR3 region has the DNA TGTGCCAGTCGGGACAGCGCCTTCAATGAGCAGTTCTTC. V gene TRBV2 combines with J gene TRBJ2-1, with 7 bases that match TRBD1. V lost 9 bases and J lost 6; bases outside the gene matches: 8. CDR3 size: 13 residues. Germline V gives CDR1 SNHLY, CDR2 FYNNEI.

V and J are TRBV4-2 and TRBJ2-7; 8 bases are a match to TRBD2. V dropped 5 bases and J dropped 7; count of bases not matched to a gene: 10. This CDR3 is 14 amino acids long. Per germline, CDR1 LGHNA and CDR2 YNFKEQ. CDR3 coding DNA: TGTGCCAGCAGCTTGCTGCGGGGGGCGCGGGAGCAGTACTTC. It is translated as CASSLLRGAREQYF.

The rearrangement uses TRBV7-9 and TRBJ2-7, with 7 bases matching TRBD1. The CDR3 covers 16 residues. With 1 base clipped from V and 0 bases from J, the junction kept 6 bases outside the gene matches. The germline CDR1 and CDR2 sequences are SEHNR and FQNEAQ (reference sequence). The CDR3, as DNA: TGTGCCAGCAGCTTAGAGGAGACAGGGAGCTCCTACGAGCAGTACTTC. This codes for CASSLEETGSSYEQYF.

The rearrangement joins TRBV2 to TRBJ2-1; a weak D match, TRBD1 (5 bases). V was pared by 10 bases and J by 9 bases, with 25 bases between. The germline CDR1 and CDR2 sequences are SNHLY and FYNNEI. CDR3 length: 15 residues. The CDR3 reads CATGDIEGAIPEQFF. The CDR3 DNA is TGTGCCACCGGTGATATTGAAGGGGCGATTCCTGAGCAGTTCTTC.